This T cell receptor (beta chain) was recorded in a study of T cell changes during pregnancy in multiple sclerosis. Sequenced by immunoSEQ multiplex PCR; TCRdb stores in-frame clones only, minus some. The sample carries tens of thousands of clones, around 96% recorded once. Notes on this clone: The sample has other DNA sequences that encode this CDR3 too.

This receptor was taken from a female donor with multiple sclerosis, enrolled in a pregnancy study. The sample in question was CD8+ T cells from peripheral blood mononuclear cells, obtained after pregnancy.

The CDR3 reads CASSPAYEQYF. CDR3 DNA: TGTGCCAGCAGTCCCGCCTACGAGCAGTACTTC. V and J are TRBV28 and TRBJ2-7; unclear D gene. The germline V gene encodes CDR1 MDHEN and CDR2 SYDVKM. The CDR3 covers 11 residues. Between the trimmed V and J ends, which lost 5 bases and 2 bases, there was a span of 4 bases.